The TCR beta chain described here comes from a study of cytomegalovirus exposure and HLA in healthy donors (dated by TCRdb to the late 2010s). Turning to the overall study: In an earlier analysis of under 750 of the donors, around 290 Gb of sequence data and some 100 million unique TCR beta sequences from roughly 180 million T cells were reported. The number of donors typed differed by locus, with about 629-640 for A, B, C, DRB1 and DQB1, roughly 520 for DQA1, about 610 for DPA1, and some 440 for DPB1. HLA typing included class I and class II loci at four-digit resolution. The aim of the study was to test whether cataloging public T cell receptors could identify signatures of past pathogen exposure. To predict cytomegalovirus infection status, the study combined high-throughput TCR immunosequencing, statistical association of individual TCRs with disease status, and machine learning. A later genetic analysis took genome-wide SNP genotypes for about 55% of the roughly 700 donors and used that subset as a discovery cohort. Alongside the repertoire data, information on donor age, sex, ethnicity and CMV serostatus was compiled. A separate validation cohort of roughly 120 different subjects was used in addition to the 666-subject first cohort. Across around 400 genotyped donors of the cohort, an average of about 250,000 unique TCR beta nucleotide sequences per donor were sequenced, and roughly 17% of those sequences were non-productive. Rather than drawing on any new phenotypic data, the later analysis identified candidate immune exposures from TCR beta sequences and the way those sequences occurred across donors. The study profiled the T cell repertoires of fewer than 850 subjects by immunosequencing and related them to cytomegalovirus serostatus. In an earlier analysis of more than 550 of the donors, high-throughput TCR beta sequencing was used to judge whether each TCR beta V gene segment behaved as functional or pseudogenic. Every discovery cohort repertoire had been produced on one sequencing platform. In a later analysis, previously published TCR beta repertoires from several hundred donors were re-analyzed and high-resolution HLA genotyping was added so that TCR occurrence patterns could be studied. About 280 gigabases of sequencing data and some 85 million unique TCR sequences were included in an early release covering roughly 700 HLA-typed donors. The genetic ancestry cluster associated with self-reported Caucasian donors included about four fifths of the roughly 360 genotyped donors. Roughly 5 DR-DQ haplotypes were handled as single units for association and clustering, since linkage in the cohort was strong. The study at large found these results: Because HLA typing was unavailable for some donors at each locus, only the typed subset was used in association tests. A further reported finding was that TCR beta sequences accurately predicted the HLA-A and HLA-B alleles for most subjects in the first cohort. In an earlier analysis of about 550 of the donors, most TCR beta V segments were observed in productive rearrangements about 90% or about 30% of the time, broadly matching IMGT annotations. The study gave a list of 150 to 200 TCR beta chains associated with cytomegalovirus. The presence/absence analyses assumed that sequencing depth was roughly uniform across donors, and that assumption may not be true. In a later analysis, the rate of TCR association differed among HLA loci, with DRB1 alleles having the most associated TCRs and HLA-C alleles having the fewest. Linkage disequilibrium might explain the correlated functional status among segregating V segments, but an unknown experimental factor could not be ruled out. At a false discovery rate of 0.05, a later analysis linked some 17,000 TCR beta sequences to specific HLA alleles. V-gene and J-gene trimming of TCR beta chains was associated with a missense DCLRE1C variant in a later genetic analysis, and the association was replicated in an independent cohort. A later analysis found that HLA-associated TCR beta chains were more clonally expanded and had lower generation probabilities than equally common non-associated chains. A cluster of highly shared sequence variants was judged likely to be a technical artifact of the sequencing pipeline. Assigning TCR associations to individual alleles was difficult when HLA alleles, especially DR and DQ, strongly co-occurred. A later analysis reported that several top co-occurrence clusters appeared linked to parvovirus B19, influenza, CMV and Epstein-Barr virus. Most TCR sequences were observed very rarely across donors, whereas some public TCRs were present in many individuals. The authors suggested that the approach could potentially be generalized to other disease states and immunological phenotypes. Three of the identified cytomegalovirus-associated TCR beta chains were confirmed in vitro to be specific for cytomegalovirus antigens. According to a later genetic analysis, donors in an Asian-associated ancestry cluster had fewer N-insertions in productive TCRs than the approximately 710-donor mean. Some IMGT-functional V segments, including TRBV6-2 and TRBV6-3, could not be told apart with the 87-base-pair reads, so those segments were excluded. Because counts were too low, about 18 rarely observed V segments, including chromosome 9 orphons, were excluded from the earlier analysis of 587 of the donors. The classifier was reported to diagnose cytomegalovirus status with high specificity and sensitivity in both the original and validation cohorts. In this cohort, only TCR beta chains were sequenced, and detectable features were limited by the absence of alpha or paired-chain data. For the cohort, immune exposure information was limited to CMV serostatus. Most CMV-associated TCR beta chains appeared to be HLA-restricted in a later analysis, and the HLA associations seemed to be driven largely by CMV exposure.

Libraries came from the immunoSEQ multiplex PCR assay. The multiplex PCR relied on a mix of 60 forward primers for TCR Vbeta segments and 13 reverse primers for TCR Jbeta segments. The CDR3 region of rearranged TCR beta genes was amplified from genomic DNA by a multiplex PCR assay. The Illumina HiSeq System was used to sequence the amplified TCR beta libraries as 87-base-pair reads. As for the authors' bioinformatics: A later analysis counted approximately 84 million unique TCR beta chains across the 700 or so repertoires, and around 12 million of these chains were shared by at least two donors. Raw reads were error-corrected and collapsed into unique sequences with a nearest-neighbor algorithm that merged closely related sequences to remove PCR and sequencing errors. V, D and J gene segments were assigned by aligning CDR3 sequences to IMGT reference sequences. Each retained sequence needed at least a six-nucleotide match to both a V gene segment and a J gene segment. A rearrangement counted as productive if the CDR3 had no stop codons and remained in frame with V and J, and every other rearrangement counted as non-productive. CDR3 was defined by IMGT convention, running from the second conserved V-encoded cysteine to the conserved J-encoded phenylalanine. The earlier analysis of fewer than 700 of the donors excluded sequences that lacked an unambiguous match to a single V gene segment. An earlier analysis of approximately 590 of the donors classified V segments as functional when productive rearrangements were above 56.7% and as segregating when the standard deviation between donors was above 5%. To diagnose cytomegalovirus status from the catalog of TCR beta chain sequences, a statistical classification framework was built. A later analysis assigned V and J genes by comparing TCR nucleotide sequences with IMGT/GENE-DB human TR gene sequences. The TCRdist pipeline was used in a later analysis to assign CDR3 sequences and most-parsimonious VDJ recombination scenarios. In a later analysis, every TCR beta chain was defined by the combination of its CDR3 amino acid sequence and its V-gene family, and reads without a unique V-gene family were dropped. To address suspected cross-contamination and a sequencing artifact, a later analysis removed approximately 590 highly shared, low-generation-probability nucleotide sequences. In a later analysis, a clonal expansion index for each public chain was calculated from normalized within-repertoire ranks of inferred template counts. A later analysis computed generation probabilities with a VDJ recombination model fitted to out-of-frame rearrangements, and checked the results against IGoR. Hypergeometric tests were used in a later analysis to score TCR-TCR, TCR-HLA and TCR-CMV co-occurrence, with a repertoire-size bias correction applied to the TCR pairs. A later analysis estimated false discovery rates by permuting HLA or CMV assignments 20 times. In a later analysis, co-occurring TCRs were grouped using DBSCAN, and TCRdist sequence similarity was added for clustering within HLA-allele-positive subsets. Repertoires with fewer than 30,000 or more than 120,000 public chains were left out of co-occurrence clustering, as were four to six repertoires with anomalous nucleotide sharing. Imported from immuneACCESS, the table was reduced by TCRdb to in-frame sequences with V and J called. These copies leave out some clones; in studies compared against another copy, an unresolved V gene accounts for under half, and the cause of the remainder is not known. The V and J calls and clone size are taken from that table; D and trimming were inferred from the DNA. The table for this sample lists some 200,000 clones; 65% to 85% of them were counted only once. Less than 4.5% of the sample belongs to the ten largest clones.

The cohort consisted of more than 650 healthy bone marrow donors. Cohort members were all nominally healthy when sampled, although unrecorded immune exposures were likely present. The donor tested CMV seronegative and was one of the 352 seronegative cohort members. Each donor provided a peripheral blood sample, and peripheral blood mononuclear cells were used for TCR beta sequencing. The Qiagen DNeasy Blood Extraction Kit was used to extract genomic DNA from the blood cell samples. V is pared back by 2 bases and J by 4 bases, with 9 bases lying between the germline termini. The CDR3, from cysteine to phenylalanine, totals 13 residues. Here the CDR3 DNA is all that survives: 39 bases in frame from base 1. Sequences MNHNS (CDR1) and SASEGT (CDR2) are obtained from the germline V gene. Turning to this clone: Its antigen has not been determined. Base qualities are not recorded, but no much larger clone differs from it by a single base.

The V gene is TRBV6-1 and the J gene is TRBJ2-7; perhaps TRBD2 is the D gene, with 5 bases matching. This TCR derives from a man between 45 and 60 years old in good health and CMV-seronegative. Input material: PBMCs. The CDR3 region reads CASSESGRYEQYF. The sequence in DNA is TGTGCCAGCAGTGAAAGCGGCAGGTACGAGCAGTACTTC.